A single sample gave rise to the 11 T cell receptor beta chains below, sequenced in a study of shared clonotypes between healthy human individuals. Some clones are missing from TCRdb's copy, which holds only in-frame ones; the method was immunoSEQ multiplex PCR. The profile shows around 2.5 million clones, approximately 93% of them singletons. Sequencing input: naive CD4+ T cells from PBMCs. Subset denoted: CD45RA+ positively selected. Receptors were obtained from a man in his late teens or twenties in good health. Some clones in this sample may be carry-over from other donors' samples.

The chain combines TRBV18 with TRBJ2-1, with D tentatively TRBD1 or TRBD2 (5 bases each). The CDR3 is 13 amino acids. V lost 3 bases to trimming and J lost 6 bases, with 9 bases between them. CDR1 is KGHSH, CDR2 LQKENI, per germline. As DNA, the CDR3 is TGTGCCAGCTCACCGGGGGTGCGCAATGAGCAGTTCTTC. Translation gives CASSPGVRNEQFF.

The genes are TRBV14 and TRBJ2-1; 7 bases agree with TRBD2. The trim removed 3 bases at V and 4 bases at J, leaving 9 bases unmatched. Germline CDR1 reads SGHDN; CDR2 reads FVKESK. The CDR3 extends over 16 amino acids. The CDR3 DNA reads TGTGCCAGCAGCCAGAGGACCGGGACTACTTACAATGAGCAGTTCTTC. Protein: CASSQRTGTTYNEQFF.

The chain recombines TRBV9 with TRBJ1-3; D remains ambiguous. V was shortened by 3 bases and J by 0 bases, with 13 bases between the two germline ends. Germline V gene data show CDR1 as SGDLS and CDR2 as YYNGEE. The CDR3 spans 16 residues. CDR3 in DNA: TGTGCCAGCAGCGGATCGGTGGCTTCCTCTGGAAACACCATATATTTT. This sequence encodes CASSGSVASSGNTIYF.

This chain links TRBV4-2 with TRBJ2-7, with 7 bases that match TRBD2. V lost 5 bases and J lost 5; bases outside the gene matches: 15. The germline V gene has CDR1 LGHNA and CDR2 YNFKEQ. The CDR3 is made up of 16 amino acids. The DNA of the CDR3 is TGTGCCAGCAGCTCCTCGGGGGGACGTAGCGCCCACGAGCAGTACTTC. Translated: CASSSSGGRSAHEQYF.

The J gene is TRBJ1-2, the V gene TRBV6-5; 7 positions match TRBD1. The CDR3 length is 14 residues. Trimming cost V 7 bases and J 5 bases; bases outside gene matches: 10. Germline loops: CDR1 MNHEY, CDR2 SVGAGI. CDR3 sequence: CASTATTGRYGYTF. CDR3 coding DNA: TGTGCCAGCACCGCGACGACAGGGCGGTATGGCTACACCTTC.

This sequence joins TRBV2 and TRBJ1-2, with D unresolved. CDR1 SNHLY and CDR2 FYNNEI come from the germline V gene. The CDR3 extends over 14 amino acids. The ends were cut back, 4 bases at V and 4 bases at J, with 13 bases in the middle. The CDR3 bases are TGTGCCAGCAGTGGAACGGGATGGGTCTATGGCTACACCTTC. Translation gives CASSGTGWVYGYTF.

This chain connects TRBV14 to TRBJ2-2; D might be TRBD2 (5 bases). Per the germline V gene, CDR1 is SGHDN and CDR2 is FVKESK. Trimming took off 0 bases at V and 6 bases at J, with 11 bases between the two ends. CDR3 length equals 15 residues. CDR3 in DNA: TGTGCCAGCAGCCAAGACCGGGGTACCTCCGGGGAGCTGTTTTTT. This translates into CASSQDRGTSGELFF.

As concerns this clone: One end of the junction fails to match germline, which may point to a read error. The chain couples TRBV29-1 to TRBJ2-3, with D perhaps given as TRBD1 or TRBD2 (5 bases each). The CDR3 length is 12 residues. Germline assignment: CDR1 SQVTM and CDR2 ANQGSEA. CDR3 protein: CSVTSPTRDVGF. The DNA for the CDR3 is TGCAGCGTGACAAGTCCCACCCGGGACGTCGGATTT.

The chain couples TRBV7-3 to TRBJ2-3, with D uncertain. Trimming removed 5 bases from V and 0 bases from J, with 12 bases in between. The CDR3 is 15 residues long. Germline-derived CDR1 and CDR2 are SGHTA and FQGTGA. The CDR3, as DNA: TGTGCCAGCAGCCGGATCGGCAGTAGCACAGATACGCAGTATTTT. It specifies CASSRIGSSTDTQYF. Full variable domain (remainder filled in from reference TRBV7-3 and TRBJ2-3): GAGVSQTPSNKVTEKGKYVELRCDPISGHTALYWYRQSLGQGPEFLIYFQGTGAADDSGLPNDRFFAVRPEGSVSTLKIQRTERGDSAVYLCASSRIGSSTDTQYFGPGTRLTVL.

The count of this clone is one. The chain couples TRBV6-6 to TRBJ2-7; TRBD2 agrees at 7 bases. Germline V gene lookup returns CDR1 MNHNY and CDR2 SVGAGI (reference sequence). This CDR3 comprises 15 residues. V lost 2 bases, J lost 1 base, and 5 bases stayed unmatched. The CDR3: CASSYRGVDSYEQYF. The CDR3 DNA reads as TGTGCCAGCAGTTACCGGGGGGTAGATTCCTACGAGCAGTACTTC.

The V and J genes are TRBV5-1 and TRBJ2-1; TRBD2 might be the D (6 bases). Germline V gene sequence: CDR1 SGHRS, CDR2 YFSETQ. V was clipped by 5 bases and J by 0 bases, with 15 bases between them. CDR3 length: 16 residues. CDR3 nucleotides: TGCGCCAGCAGTGCTATCCTAGCGAGCTCCTACAATGAGCAGTTCTTC. Protein sequence: CASSAILASSYNEQFF.